These 7 T cell receptor beta chains originate from one sample sequenced in a study of blood T cell repertoires in COVID-19. TCRdb's table, derived via immunoSEQ multiplex PCR, lists solely in-frame clones and lacks some. The sample holds about 180,000 clones, 80% to 90% seen once. Sequenced material: peripheral blood. The receptors come from a human donor with active or convalescent COVID-19. The donor label of this sample is uncertain.

The V gene is TRBV24-1, the J gene TRBJ2-1, with 7 positions matching TRBD1. Germline-derived CDR1 and CDR2 are KGHDR and SFDVKD. V was pared by 3 bases and J by 4 bases, with 8 bases of the junction left unmatched. The CDR3 consists of 16 residues. The CDR3 here is CATSDTHRGPYNEQFF. Written as DNA, the CDR3 is TGTGCCACCAGTGATACTCACAGGGGACCTTACAATGAGCAGTTCTTC.

V usage is TRBV4-1 and J usage is TRBJ2-1; 10 bases align to TRBD2. Trimming at V came to 5 bases and at J to 8 bases, leaving 12 bases not matched to a gene. This CDR3 has 16 residues. Germline V gene data show CDR1 as MGHRA and CDR2 as YSYEKL. The CDR3 DNA is TGCGCCAGCAGCTGGCTCGAGCGGGGGGGCCTTGATGAGCAGTTCTTC. Translated: CASSWLERGGLDEQFF.

The CDR3 protein is CATSRERSAGSPLHF. In DNA, the CDR3 is TGTGCCACCAGCAGAGAAAGATCAGCGGGTTCACCCCTCCACTTT. The rearrangement joins TRBV15 to TRBJ1-6; D remains ambiguous. The CDR3 spans 15 residues. Trimming took 0 bases from V and 9 from J, leaving 12 bases between them. Germline V gene sequence: CDR1 LNHNV, CDR2 YYDKDF (reference sequence).

The rearrangement joins TRBV24-1 to TRBJ2-2; possible D gene TRBD1, 6 bases. V gave up 9 bases and J gave up 0 bases, with 13 bases separating them. CDR3 length: 15 amino acids. The germline V gene has CDR1 KGHDR and CDR2 SFDVKD. CDR3 sequence reads: CATLDGTTNTGELFF. The CDR3 DNA sequence: TGTGCCACCCTCGACGGGACAACGAACACCGGGGAGCTGTTTTTT.

This chain joins TRBV2 and TRBJ1-1; no clear D gene. Between the trimmed V and J ends, which lost 7 bases and 1 base, there was a span of 4 bases. This CDR3 spans 11 amino acids. Germline V gene data show CDR1 as SNHLY and CDR2 as FYNNEI. The CDR3 coding sequence is TGTGCCAGCATGGCGAACACTGAAGCTTTCTTT. The encoded protein is CASMANTEAFF.

The rearrangement uses TRBV6-2 or TRBV6-3 and TRBJ2-5, with a possible D match to TRBD2 (5 bases). V gave up 0 bases and J gave up 2 bases, with 7 bases separating them. Germline V lookup: CDR1 MNHEY, CDR2 SVGEGT. The length of the CDR3 is 14 residues. CDR3 region: CASSYSRGQETQYF. The CDR3, as DNA: TGTGCCAGCAGTTACTCTCGCGGGCAAGAGACCCAGTACTTC.

This sequence joins TRBV24-1 and TRBJ2-7; 11 nucleotides align to TRBD2. The V gene end was trimmed by 4 bases and the J gene end by 7 bases; junction bases not matched to a gene: 8. This CDR3 is 15 amino acids long. Germline assignment: CDR1 KGHDR and CDR2 SFDVKD. The CDR3 DNA follows: TGTGCCACCAGTGACCCCGGGACTAGCGGTGCGGAGCAGTACTTC. As protein: CATSDPGTSGAEQYF.